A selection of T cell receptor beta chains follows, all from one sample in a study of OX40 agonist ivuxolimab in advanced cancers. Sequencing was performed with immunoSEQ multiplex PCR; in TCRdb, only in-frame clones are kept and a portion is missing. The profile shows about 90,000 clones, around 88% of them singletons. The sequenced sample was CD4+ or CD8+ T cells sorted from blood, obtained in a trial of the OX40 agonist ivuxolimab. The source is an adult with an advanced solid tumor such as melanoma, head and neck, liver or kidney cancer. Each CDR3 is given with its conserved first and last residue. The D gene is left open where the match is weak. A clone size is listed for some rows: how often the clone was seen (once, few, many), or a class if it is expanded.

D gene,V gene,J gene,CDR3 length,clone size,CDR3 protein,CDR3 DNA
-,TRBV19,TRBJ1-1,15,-,CASTLNHRDGTEAFF,TGTGCCAGTACCTTAAACCACAGGGATGGCACTGAAGCTTTCTTT
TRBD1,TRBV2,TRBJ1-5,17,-,CASSEGFGDRANQPQHF,TGTGCCAGCAGTGAAGGGTTCGGGGACAGGGCCAATCAGCCCCAGCATTTT
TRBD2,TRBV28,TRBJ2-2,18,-,CASSRLAGVVPLGGELFF,TGTGCCAGCAGCCGACTAGCGGGAGTAGTTCCGTTAGGCGGGGAGCTGTTTTTT
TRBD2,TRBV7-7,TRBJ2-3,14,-,CASSLGLGGDTQYF,TGTGCCAGCAGCTTAGGCCTGGGAGGGGATACGCAGTATTTT
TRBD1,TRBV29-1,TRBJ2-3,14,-,CSLRDRGLSDTQYF,TGCAGCCTTCGGGACAGGGGATTGTCAGATACGCAGTATTTT
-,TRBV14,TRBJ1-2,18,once,CASSQERPGPSRVSGYTF,TGTGCCAGCAGCCAAGAAAGGCCGGGGCCGTCCCGAGTTTCTGGCTACACCTTC
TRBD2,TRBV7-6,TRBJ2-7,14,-,CASSLLRGEGEQYF,TGTGCCAGCAGCTTACTCCGGGGGGAAGGGGAGCAGTACTTC
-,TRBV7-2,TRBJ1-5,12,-,CASSRSNQPQHF,TGTGCCAGCAGCCGTAGCAATCAGCCCCAGCATTTT
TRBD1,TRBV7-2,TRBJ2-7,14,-,CASSLARGRAEQYF,TGTGCCAGCAGCTTAGCCAGGGGGCGAGCCGAGCAGTACTTC
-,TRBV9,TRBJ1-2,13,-,CASSEDGLKGYTF,TGTGCCAGCAGCGAAGACGGACTCAAAGGCTACACCTTC
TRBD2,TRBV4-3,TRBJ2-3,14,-,CASSQNSGGNTQYF,TGCGCCAGCAGCCAAAATAGCGGGGGTAATACGCAGTATTTT